These T cell receptor beta chains were read from a single sample in a study of beta chain features in type 1 diabetes. The method was immunoSEQ multiplex PCR; TCRdb's version includes in-frame clones alone and lacks a portion of them. This sample yields about 190,000 clones, of which roughly 8% are seen a single time; around 0.5% belongs to the top ten. What was sequenced was central memory CD4+ T cells from blood. Source of these receptors: a man younger than 30 with type 1 diabetes. Each CDR3 is given with its conserved first and last residue. D genes are given only for firm matches. Only part of the rows carry a size: once, few, many, or a class if the clone is expanded.

abundance,d_gene,v_gene,j_gene,CDR3nt,CDR3aa
NA,NA,TRBV2,TRBJ1-6,TGTGCCAGCGGGAGTCGGGGGGGAGGGAATTCACCCCTCCACTTT,CASGSRGGGNSPLHF
few,TRBD2,TRBV7-6,TRBJ2-2,TGTGCCAGCAGCGCCCGGACTAGCGGGAACACCGGGGAGCTGTTTTTT,CASSARTSGNTGELFF
few,NA,TRBV18,TRBJ2-5,TGTGCCAGCTCATCCTCCCTTCAGACCCAGTACTTC,CASSSSLQTQYF
few,TRBD2,TRBV5-4,TRBJ2-1,TGTGCCAGCAAAGGTAGCGGGGGAGCCAGCCTGGGTAATGAGCAGTTCTTC,CASKGSGGASLGNEQFF
few,NA,TRBV5-1,TRBJ2-3,TGCGCCAGCAGCTTGGCGTCAGACACAGATACGCAGTATTTT,CASSLASDTDTQYF
NA,NA,TRBV16,TRBJ2-1,TGTGCCAGCAGCCAACGGGCAGGGGACAATGAGCAGTTCTTC,CASSQRAGDNEQFF
NA,NA,TRBV14,TRBJ2-5,TGTGCCAGCAGCCGAGGACAGCGGGAGACCCAGTACTTC,CASSRGQRETQYF
NA,TRBD2,TRBV2,TRBJ2-5,TGTGCCAGCAGTGGCGGGTCTAGCGGGAAGGGGACCCAGTACTTC,CASSGGSSGKGTQYF
NA,NA,TRBV27,TRBJ2-1,TGTGCCAGCAGTTTCAGGCAGGGATCCTACAATGAGCAGTTCTTC,CASSFRQGSYNEQFF
NA,NA,TRBV15,TRBJ2-1,TGTGCCACCAGCAGAGATCGAGGCTCCTACAATGAGCAGTTCTTC,CATSRDRGSYNEQFF
NA,TRBD2,TRBV7-2,TRBJ2-7,TGTGCCAGCACTTCCGCGGGGACTAGCGGGTCCTACGAGCAGTACTTC,CASTSAGTSGSYEQYF
NA,NA,TRBV27,TRBJ1-4,TGTGCCAGCAGTTACAGGGAGGGGGAAAAACTGTTTTTT,CASSYREGEKLFF
few,TRBD2,TRBV14,TRBJ2-1,TGTGCCAGCAGCCCCATAGCGGGAGAGCCCCCGGGGGAGCAGTTCTTC,CASSPIAGEPPGEQFF
NA,NA,TRBV15,TRBJ2-7,TGTGCCACCAGCAGAGGACACCCAGCCTACGAGCAGTACTTC,CATSRGHPAYEQYF
few,NA,TRBV2,TRBJ2-7,TGTGCCAGCAGGAGGACAGCCTACGAGCAGTACTTC,CASRRTAYEQYF
NA,NA,TRBV18,TRBJ2-2,TGTGCCAGCTCACCGACCAGCGTCACCGGGGAGCTGTTTTTT,CASSPTSVTGELFF
few,TRBD1,TRBV28,TRBJ2-3,TGTGCCAGCAGCACACCCGCAGGGGGCACAGGCACAGATACGCAGTATTTT,CASSTPAGGTGTDTQYF
few,NA,TRBV18,TRBJ1-4,TGTGCCAGCTCACCATGGCCTACGGACAGCTTTGCAACTAATGAAAAACTGTTTTTT,CASSPWPTDSFATNEKLFF
NA,TRBD1,TRBV28,TRBJ2-1,TGTGCCAGCAGTTTATCCGGGACAGGGGACAATGAGCAGTTCTTC,CASSLSGTGDNEQFF
many,TRBD1,TRBV27,TRBJ2-2,TGTGCCAGCAGTTTATCGGGACAGCAGGGAGGGGAGCTGTTTTTT,CASSLSGQQGGELFF
few,TRBD2,TRBV9,TRBJ2-7,TGTGCCAGCAGCGCCTCTAGCGGGAATGAGGGCGGGCAGTACTTC,CASSASSGNEGGQYF
NA,NA,TRBV21-1,TRBJ2-7,TGTGCCAGCAGCAAAAGAGACTACGAGCAGTACTTC,CASSKRDYEQYF
few,TRBD1,TRBV5-4,TRBJ2-1,TGTGCCAGCAGCTCGACAGGGGGGGTGAATGAGCAGTTCTTC,CASSSTGGVNEQFF
few,NA,TRBV23-1,TRBJ1-2,TGCGCCAGCAGCCAGACTCCGGGAGCCCCGCCGAAAGACTACACCTTC,CASSQTPGAPPKDYTF